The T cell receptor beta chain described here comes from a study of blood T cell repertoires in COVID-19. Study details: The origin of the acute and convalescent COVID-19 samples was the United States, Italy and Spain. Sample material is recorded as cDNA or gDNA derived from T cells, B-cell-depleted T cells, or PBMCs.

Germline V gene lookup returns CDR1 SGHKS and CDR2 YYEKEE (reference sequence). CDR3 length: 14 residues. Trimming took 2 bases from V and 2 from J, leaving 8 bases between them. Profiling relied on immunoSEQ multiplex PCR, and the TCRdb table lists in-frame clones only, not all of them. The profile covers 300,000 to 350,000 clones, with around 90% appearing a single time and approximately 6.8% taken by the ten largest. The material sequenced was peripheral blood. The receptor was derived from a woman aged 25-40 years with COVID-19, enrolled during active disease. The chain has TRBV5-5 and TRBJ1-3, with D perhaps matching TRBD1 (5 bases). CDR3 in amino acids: CASSLSGAGNTIYF. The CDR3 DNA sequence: TGTGCCAGCAGCTTATCGGGGGCTGGAAACACCATATATTTT.